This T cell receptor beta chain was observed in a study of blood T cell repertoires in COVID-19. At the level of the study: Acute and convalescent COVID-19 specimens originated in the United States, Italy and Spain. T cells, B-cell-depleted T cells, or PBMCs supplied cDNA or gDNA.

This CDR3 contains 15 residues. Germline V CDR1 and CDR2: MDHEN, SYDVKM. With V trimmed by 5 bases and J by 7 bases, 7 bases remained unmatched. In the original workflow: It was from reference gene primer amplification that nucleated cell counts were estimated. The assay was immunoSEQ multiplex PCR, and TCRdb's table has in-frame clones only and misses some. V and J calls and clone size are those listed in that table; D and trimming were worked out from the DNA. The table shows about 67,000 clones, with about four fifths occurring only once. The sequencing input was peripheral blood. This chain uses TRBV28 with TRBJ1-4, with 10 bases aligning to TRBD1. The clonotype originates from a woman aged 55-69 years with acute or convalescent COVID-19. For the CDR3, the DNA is TGTGCCAGCAGTCTAAGACAGGGGGCGAGTGAAAAACTGTTTTTT. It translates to CASSLRQGASEKLFF.